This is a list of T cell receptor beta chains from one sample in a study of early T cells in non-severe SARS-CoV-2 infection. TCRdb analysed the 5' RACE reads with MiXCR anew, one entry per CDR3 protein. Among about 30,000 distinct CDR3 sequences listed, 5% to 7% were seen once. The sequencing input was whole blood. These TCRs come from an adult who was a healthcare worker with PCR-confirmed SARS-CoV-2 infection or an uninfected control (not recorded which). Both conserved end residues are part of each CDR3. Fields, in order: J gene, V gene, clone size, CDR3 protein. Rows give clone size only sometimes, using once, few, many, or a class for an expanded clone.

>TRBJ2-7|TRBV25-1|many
CASSGQSSYEQYF
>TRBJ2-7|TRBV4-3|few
CASSQDGSGSLYEQYF
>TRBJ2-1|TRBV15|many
CATSRGGTSGRASNEQFF
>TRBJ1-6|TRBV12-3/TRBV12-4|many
CASSSASSYNSPLHF
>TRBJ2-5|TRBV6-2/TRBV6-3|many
CASSYFSTGTETQYF
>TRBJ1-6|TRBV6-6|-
CASRPPGSANSPLHF
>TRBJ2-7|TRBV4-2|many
CASSQDRGEGSYEQYF
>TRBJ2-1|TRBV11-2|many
CASSLDSGRRSYNEQFF
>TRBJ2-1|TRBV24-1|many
CATAAGLNYNEQFF
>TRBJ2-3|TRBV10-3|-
CAIRAGRELTDTQYF
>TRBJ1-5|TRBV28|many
CASSLGLTYYQPQHF
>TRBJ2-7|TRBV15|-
CATSRAYYEQYF
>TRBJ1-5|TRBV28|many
CASTRTSNQPQHF
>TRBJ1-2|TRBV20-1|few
CSAQSQANYGYTF
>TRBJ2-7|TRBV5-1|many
CASSLGSALSYEQYF
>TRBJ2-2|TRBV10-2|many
CASSPTSPNTGELFF
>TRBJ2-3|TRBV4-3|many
CASSQDTAGGLTDTQYF
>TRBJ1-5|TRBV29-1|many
CSVAGTYNQPQHF
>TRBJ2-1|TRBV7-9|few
CASSSGGGYEQFF
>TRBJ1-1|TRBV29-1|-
CSSLRDSAEAFF
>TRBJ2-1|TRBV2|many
CASSDVANEQFF
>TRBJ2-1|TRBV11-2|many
CASSLAGGPNEQFF
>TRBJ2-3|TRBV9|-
CASSVGRAGADTQYF
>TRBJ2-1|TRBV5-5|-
CASSLGLANEQFF
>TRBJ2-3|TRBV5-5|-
CASSETSGEARTDTQYF
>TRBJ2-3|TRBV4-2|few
CASSQVIAVGGTDTQYF
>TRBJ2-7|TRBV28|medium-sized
CASRYLAGGNYEQYF
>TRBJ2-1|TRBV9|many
CASSVTSYSEQFF
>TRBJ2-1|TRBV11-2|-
CASSYGGRADNEQFF
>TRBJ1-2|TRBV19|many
CASSNGGHPYGYTF
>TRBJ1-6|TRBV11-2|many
CASSPGASANSPLHF
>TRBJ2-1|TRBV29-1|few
CSVETGRSYNEQFF
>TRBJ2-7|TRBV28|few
CASSFNPTAGVYEQYF
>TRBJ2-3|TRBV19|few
CASSISDTQYF
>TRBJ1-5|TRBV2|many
CASSGPEQPQHF
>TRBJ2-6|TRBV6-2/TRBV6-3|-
CAIQAPGANVLTF
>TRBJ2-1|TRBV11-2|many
CASSLYGLRDNEQFF
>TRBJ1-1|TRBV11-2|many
CASSLRQGNTEAFF
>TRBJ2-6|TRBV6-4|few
CASSPQGGGANVLTF
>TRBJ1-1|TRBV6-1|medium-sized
CASGDSEAFF
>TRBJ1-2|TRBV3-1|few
CASSHLVGRSYYGYTF